The 30 T cell receptor beta chains below were found in one sample sequenced in a study of blood T cell repertoires in COVID-19. Only in-frame clones appear in the TCRdb table, and some are missing; sequencing was by immunoSEQ multiplex PCR. The sample consists of fewer than 250,000 clones, more than 75% of them appearing once. Sequencing was carried out using peripheral blood. The receptors were sampled from a man in his forties or fifties with acute or convalescent COVID-19.

This rearrangement joins TRBV2 to TRBJ2-1; 8 bases are shared with TRBD2. The junction had 3 bases not matched to a gene; V was cut back by 5 bases and J by 0 bases. CDR1 and CDR2 (germline): SNHLY, FYNNEI. There are 15 residues in the CDR3. This chain's CDR3 is CASSPRGASYNEQFF. For the CDR3, the DNA is TGTGCCAGCAGTCCGCGGGGGGCCTCCTACAATGAGCAGTTCTTC.

This clone was counted a few times. The rearrangement uses TRBV4-2 and TRBJ1-5; D perhaps matches TRBD1 (6 bases). Germline CDR1 reads LGHNA; CDR2 reads YNFKEQ. Trimming left V 1 base short and J 3 bases short, with 10 bases between. This CDR3 has 15 residues. The CDR3 sequence is CASSQGGGSNQPQHF. The CDR3 coding sequence is TGTGCCAGCAGCCAAGGGGGGGGCTCCAATCAGCCCCAGCATTTT.

The rearrangement uses TRBV10-1 and TRBJ2-7; possible D gene TRBD1, 6 bases. Trimming pared 2 bases from V and 4 bases from J, leaving 12 bases between. CDR3 length equals 14 residues. The germline V gene has CDR1 WNHNN and CDR2 SYGVQD (reference sequence). The CDR3 DNA follows: TGCGCCAGCAGTGAGGGGTTAGGACAGTACGAGCAGTACTTC. It translates to CASSEGLGQYEQYF.

This sequence joins TRBV4-1 and TRBJ2-6; 8 nucleotides align to TRBD1. The CDR3 sequence is 19 residues long. V lost 1 base to trimming and J lost 0 bases; unmatched junction nucleotides: 8. Germline assignment: CDR1 MGHRA and CDR2 YSYEKL. CDR3 region: CASSQGRSRGPSGANVLTF. The CDR3 DNA reads TGCGCCAGCAGCCAAGGTCGTAGCAGGGGGCCCTCTGGGGCCAACGTCCTGACTTTC.

The chain has TRBV6-6 and TRBJ1-2, with 9 bases matching TRBD1. CDR1 MNHNY and CDR2 SVGAGI come from the germline V gene (reference sequence). The CDR3 spans 15 residues. J gave up 3 bases and V 2 bases, and 4 bases lay outside the gene matches. The CDR3 region is CASSYIQGADYGYTF. CDR3 nucleotide sequence: TGTGCCAGCAGTTACATACAGGGGGCAGACTATGGCTACACCTTC.

V and J are TRBV19 and TRBJ2-4, with 8 bases matching TRBD2. CDR3 length: 13 amino acids. Germline lookup yields CDR1 LNHDA and CDR2 SQIVND (reference sequence). The V segment lost 7 bases and the J segment 9 bases; nucleotides outside the gene matches: 8. The CDR3, as DNA: TGTGCCAGTAAGGAGCGGGGGCAAGGCATTCAGTACTTC. As protein: CASKERGQGIQYF.

This chain joins TRBV9 and TRBJ2-7; D remains unclear. Germline lookup yields CDR1 SGDLS and CDR2 YYNGEE. Deletions cut 4 bases from V and 2 bases from J, with 16 bases between. The CDR3 runs to 15 residues. The CDR3 DNA sequence: TGTGCCAGCAGCCCTCATGAAAGGAGTGCCTACGAGCAGTACTTC. This encodes CASSPHERSAYEQYF.

The V gene is TRBV4-1, the J gene TRBJ1-2, with D possibly matching TRBD1 (5 bases). CDR1 is MGHRA and CDR2 is YSYEKL in the germline V gene. V was clipped by 4 bases and J by 5 bases, with 17 bases between them. This CDR3 spans 15 amino acids. In nucleotides, the CDR3 is TGCGCCAGCAGCCGACCAGACCCACGGGGGTATGGCTACACCTTC. Translation: CASSRPDPRGYGYTF.

The sample holds one count of this clone. The chain joins TRBV6-1 to TRBJ2-1; D possibly corresponds to TRBD1 (5 bases). Trimming took 1 base from V and 12 from J, leaving 7 bases between them. The CDR3 totals 11 residues. The V gene's germline CDR1 is MNHNS and CDR2 SASEGT. In nucleotides, the CDR3 is TGTGCCAGCAGTGAAGTCAGGGTGCAGTTCTTC. It yields the protein CASSEVRVQFF.

The chain is built from TRBV18 and TRBJ1-5; 7 bases line up with TRBD1. There are 17 residues in the CDR3. The V gene's germline CDR1 is KGHSH and CDR2 LQKENI. V gave up 3 bases and J gave up 1 base; unmatched junction bases: 9. The CDR3 DNA is TGTGCCAGCTCACCGACAGGGTTGGGTGGGAGCAATCAGCCCCAGCATTTT. The encoded protein is CASSPTGLGGSNQPQHF.

The chain uses TRBV6-6 and TRBJ2-3, with 7 bases fitting TRBD1. V lost 2 bases and J lost 3; bases outside the gene matches: 8. This CDR3 has 16 residues. Germline assignment: CDR1 MNHNY and CDR2 SVGAGI (reference sequence). In nucleotides, the CDR3 is TGTGCCAGCAGTTACGGGTTAGGGGGCGGGACAGATACGCAGTATTTT. It encodes CASSYGLGGGTDTQYF.

The J gene is TRBJ2-5, the V gene TRBV2; a possible D gene is TRBD1 (6 bases). The V end was cut by 8 bases, the J end by 5 bases, with 15 bases between. Germline V CDR1 and CDR2: SNHLY, FYNNEI. The CDR3 spans 13 residues. CDR3 in amino acids: CASSAQGWETQYF. The DNA of the CDR3 is TGTGCCAGCTCGGCACAGGGATGGGAGACCCAGTACTTC.

The chain's CDR3 is CASSQSGGSSYNEQFF. CDR3 nucleotides: TGTGCCAGCAGCCAAAGCGGGGGGAGCTCCTACAATGAGCAGTTCTTC. The chain joins TRBV3-1 (or the pseudogene TRBV3-2) to TRBJ2-1, with TRBD2 identical over 9 bases. Trimming took 2 bases from V and 0 from J; bases not matched to a gene: 2. Germline CDR1 is LGHDT and CDR2 is YNNKEL (reference sequence). The CDR3 extends over 16 amino acids.

The chain recombines TRBV3-1 (or the pseudogene TRBV3-2) with TRBJ1-2; D not certain. CDR3 length: 12 residues. Germline V gene lookup returns CDR1 LGHDT and CDR2 YNNKEL (reference sequence). The V gene lost 0 bases and the J gene lost 6 bases, with 5 bases spanning the gap. CDR3 region: CASSQDRNGYTF. As DNA, the CDR3 is TGTGCCAGCAGCCAAGACAGAAATGGCTACACCTTC.

The gene calls are TRBV7-9 and TRBJ1-2, with D maybe TRBD1 (5 bases). V lost 8 bases to trimming and J lost 2 bases, with 21 bases between them. Germline V gene data show CDR1 as SEHNR and CDR2 as FQNEAQ (reference sequence). This CDR3 is 16 amino acids long. The CDR3 loop reads CASPGAGHPRNYGYTF. The DNA for the CDR3 is TGTGCCAGCCCTGGGGCTGGACATCCGCGGAACTATGGCTACACCTTC.

The V and J genes are TRBV5-4 and TRBJ2-7; 8 bases map to TRBD1. The germline CDR1 and CDR2 sequences are SGHNT and YYREEE (reference sequence). This CDR3 is 16 amino acids long. J lost 2 bases, V lost 0 bases, and 7 bases had no gene match. The CDR3 DNA sequence: TGTGCCAGCAGCTTGGGGGCCGGACAGGGAACCTACGAGCAGTACTTC. As protein: CASSLGAGQGTYEQYF.

This clone has only one observation. The chain couples TRBV12-3 or TRBV12-4 to TRBJ1-1; D ambiguous. The CDR3 contains 12 residues. The V end lost 6 bases, the J end lost 7 bases, and 12 bases lay between the germline ends. The CDR3: CASSRRVFEAFF. The DNA for the CDR3 is TGTGCCAGCAGCCGGAGGGTCTTTGAAGCTTTCTTT.

V gene TRBV5-5 combines with J gene TRBJ1-2; no definite D call. Germline CDR1 is SGHKS and CDR2 is YYEKEE (reference sequence). Trimming took off 4 bases at V and 3 bases at J, with 19 bases between the two ends. The CDR3 spans 16 residues. This CDR3 is CASSLPTPLGHYGYTF. CDR3 bases: TGTGCCAGCAGCCTCCCCACCCCACTGGGCCACTATGGCTACACCTTC.

The chain uses TRBV19 and TRBJ2-2; TRBD1 might be the D (6 bases). Germline-derived CDR1 and CDR2 are LNHDA and SQIVND (reference sequence). V gave up 6 bases and J gave up 0 bases, with 11 bases separating them. This CDR3 is built from 15 residues. For the CDR3, the DNA is TGTGCCAGTAGCCTAGGACAGTCGAACACCGGGGAGCTGTTTTTT. Amino acid sequence: CASSLGQSNTGELFF.

V usage is TRBV27 and J usage is TRBJ1-4, with 11 bases lining up with TRBD1. The length of the CDR3 is 18 residues. Germline lookup yields CDR1 MNHEY and CDR2 SMNVEV (reference sequence). Trimming removed 4 bases from V and 4 bases from J; junction bases left unmatched: 11. CDR3 in amino acids: CASSWTGGRRHGNEKLFF. In DNA form, the CDR3 reads TGTGCCAGCAGTTGGACAGGGGGCAGGAGGCATGGTAATGAAAAACTGTTTTTT.

Notes on this clone: The same CDR3 is also encoded by other DNA sequences in this sample. The chain couples TRBV29-1 to TRBJ2-5; a weak D match, TRBD2 (6 bases). The CDR3 runs to 12 residues. Germline CDR1 is SQVTM and CDR2 is ANQGSEA. V was pared by 1 base and J by 5 bases, with 8 bases between. This chain's CDR3 is CSVEGGGETQYF. For the CDR3, the DNA is TGCAGCGTTGAAGGGGGAGGTGAGACCCAGTACTTC.

This rearrangement joins TRBV3-1 (or the pseudogene TRBV3-2) to TRBJ2-3; D possibly corresponds to TRBD2 (6 bases). From germline, CDR1 is LGHDT and CDR2 YNNKEL (reference sequence). The length of the CDR3 is 15 residues. V lost 1 base and J lost 4, with 12 bases in between. The CDR3 DNA follows: TGTGCCAGCAGCCAAGGTCAGCGGGTGGCAGATACGCAGTATTTT. Its translation is CASSQGQRVADTQYF.

The J gene is TRBJ1-1, the V gene TRBV20-1; D remains unclear. The CDR3 extends over 11 amino acids. CDR1 DFQATT and CDR2 SNEGSKA come from the germline V gene (reference sequence). V lost 2 bases and J lost 10, with 11 bases in between. CDR3 loop: CSARPGLVAFF. The CDR3 DNA reads TGCAGTGCTAGACCGGGGTTAGTAGCTTTCTTT.

This clone was picked up a small number of times. The gene calls are TRBV11-2 and TRBJ2-7; D possibly corresponds to TRBD2 (6 bases). Trimming removed 5 bases at V and 2 bases at J, with 13 bases between. Germline V lookup: CDR1 SGHAT, CDR2 FQNNGV. The CDR3 spans 14 residues. The CDR3 spells CASSHPGLAYEQYF. The CDR3 bases are TGTGCCAGCAGCCATCCGGGACTTGCCTACGAGCAGTACTTC.

The chain combines TRBV9 with TRBJ2-6; the match to TRBD1 covers 8 bases. The germline V gene has CDR1 SGDLS and CDR2 YYNGEE. V lost 4 bases to trimming and J lost 1 base; unmatched junction nucleotides: 13. CDR3 length: 19 amino acids. The CDR3 DNA is TGTGCCAGCAGCCGCGAGTTCGGACAGGGAGAATCTGGGGCCAACGTCCTGACTTTC. This translates into CASSREFGQGESGANVLTF.

The chain links TRBV7-2 to TRBJ1-6; possibly TRBD1 for D (5 bases). CDR3 length: 15 amino acids. Trimming removed 5 bases at V and 9 bases at J, with 17 bases between. Germline CDR1 SGHTA, CDR2 FQGNSA. The CDR3 reads CASSPLLQGGSPLHF. In DNA, the CDR3 is TGTGCCAGCAGCCCCTTACTTCAGGGCGGTTCACCCCTCCACTTT.

The rearrangement joins TRBV18 to TRBJ1-5; D perhaps matches TRBD1 (5 bases). This CDR3 region has 14 residues. Trimming removed 6 bases at V and 0 bases at J, with 9 bases between. Per germline, CDR1 KGHSH and CDR2 LQKENI. The CDR3 sequence is CASSSGGSNQPQHF. The CDR3 bases are TGTGCCAGCTCCTCGGGGGGTAGCAATCAGCCCCAGCATTTT.

The chain combines TRBV2 with TRBJ1-4; D might be TRBD1 (5 bases). Germline assignment: CDR1 SNHLY and CDR2 FYNNEI. The CDR3 is 14 residues long. The V and J ends lost 3 bases and 8 bases respectively, with 13 bases between them. The CDR3, as DNA: TGTGCCAGCAGTGACCAGGGAGGGGAAGAAAAACTGTTTTTT. Residues: CASSDQGGEEKLFF.

On this clone: At one boundary the junction diverges from the germline segment, which might be a read error. This sequence joins TRBV5-8 and TRBJ1-4; D perhaps matches TRBD1 (6 bases). This CDR3 is 15 amino acids long. Germline CDR1 and CDR2: SGHTS and YDEGEE. CDR3 coding DNA: TGTGCCAGCAGCTTGATCGGGACACTGTATGACAAACTGTTTTTT. As protein: CASSLIGTLYDKLFF.

The gene calls are TRBV9 and TRBJ2-7, with 9 bases that match TRBD1. The germline V gene encodes CDR1 SGDLS and CDR2 YYNGEE. This CDR3 contains 15 residues. After removal of 3 bases from V and 3 bases from J, the junction contained 7 bases not matched to a gene. CDR3 region: CASSASAGQGYEQYF. The CDR3 nucleotides are TGTGCCAGCAGCGCCTCGGCGGGACAGGGCTACGAGCAGTACTTC.